These T cell receptor beta chains were read from a single sample in a study of cytotoxic CD8 clonotypes in ibrutinib-treated CLL. Here immunoSEQ multiplex PCR was the method, and the copy in TCRdb shows in-frame clones only, minus some. The data show roughly 200,000 clones, roughly 72% seen once. The specimen comprised PBMCs, sampled after 24 months of ibrutinib treatment. The receptors here all came from a human donor with chronic lymphocytic leukemia. Both conserved end residues are part of each CDR3. Fields, in order: V gene, J gene, clone size, D gene, CDR3 DNA, CDR3 protein. The D gene is left open where the match is weak. Size is stated for part of the rows, as once, few or many counts, or as a class when the clone is expanded.

V: TRBV6-6
J: TRBJ2-1
size: -
D: -
DNA: TGTGCCAGCACCGACCTATCTTATGAGCAGTTCTTC
CDR3: CASTDLSYEQFF

V: TRBV29-1
J: TRBJ2-7
size: once
D: -
DNA: TGCAGCGTTGGAGGCAGGGATTACGAGCAGTACTTC
CDR3: CSVGGRDYEQYF

V: TRBV19
J: TRBJ2-1
size: -
D: TRBD2
DNA: TGTGCCAGTAGTCCCCTCAAAGCGGGAGGCCCCTACAATGAGCAGTTCTTC
CDR3: CASSPLKAGGPYNEQFF

V: TRBV29-1
J: TRBJ1-2
size: -
D: -
DNA: TGCAGCGTTGGAATCGGGGGCTTTGATGGCTACACCTTC
CDR3: CSVGIGGFDGYTF

V: TRBV29-1
J: TRBJ2-5
size: -
D: -
DNA: TGCAGCGTTGCCCCAGGTTTAGAGACCCAGTACTTC
CDR3: CSVAPGLETQYF

V: TRBV5-1
J: TRBJ2-7
size: -
D: -
DNA: TGCGCCAGCAGCCCATCCTCTGGAACTAACGAGCAGTACTTC
CDR3: CASSPSSGTNEQYF

V: TRBV6-4
J: TRBJ2-2
size: -
D: -
DNA: TGTGCCAGCAGTGAGCGCACCGGGGAGCTGTTTTTT
CDR3: CASSERTGELFF

V: TRBV19
J: TRBJ2-7
size: -
D: TRBD1
DNA: TGTGCCAGTAGTAGAACCGGGACAGGGACCTCCGGTCAGTACTTC
CDR3: CASSRTGTGTSGQYF

V: TRBV15
J: TRBJ2-7
size: -
D: -
DNA: TGTGCCACCAGCGGGGGCGGCGGCGAGCAGTACTTC
CDR3: CATSGGGGEQYF

V: TRBV29-1
J: TRBJ2-1
size: -
D: TRBD2
DNA: TGCAGCGGAAGTACTAGCGGGAAGAACAATGAGCAGTTCTTC
CDR3: CSGSTSGKNNEQFF

V: TRBV2
J: TRBJ2-3
size: -
D: -
DNA: TGTGCCAGCATGGCAGGTTCTAGCACAGATACGCAGTATTTT
CDR3: CASMAGSSTDTQYF

V: TRBV27
J: TRBJ1-2
size: -
D: -
DNA: TGTGCCAGCAGTTTAGATGTTAGGGGGGCGGAACACTATGGCTACACCTTC
CDR3: CASSLDVRGAEHYGYTF

V: TRBV25-1
J: TRBJ2-1
size: -
D: -
DNA: TGTGCCAGCAAGGATCCTGGACTCTATGAGCAGTTCTTC
CDR3: CASKDPGLYEQFF

V: TRBV15
J: TRBJ1-2
size: -
D: TRBD1
DNA: TGTGCCACCAGCCGAACTCCCGGGACAGCCGGAAGACTATCTGGCTACACCTTC
CDR3: CATSRTPGTAGRLSGYTF

V: TRBV7-9
J: TRBJ1-1
size: -
D: TRBD1
DNA: TGTGCCAGCAGTTATCAGACAGGGGGGACTGAAGCTTTCTTT
CDR3: CASSYQTGGTEAFF

V: TRBV9
J: TRBJ1-6
size: -
D: -
DNA: TGTGCCAGCAGCGTAGGAGGGAATTCACCCCTCCACTTT
CDR3: CASSVGGNSPLHF

V: TRBV6-5
J: TRBJ1-2
size: -
D: -
DNA: TGTGCCAGCAGTTACTCGATCGAACAGAATTATGGCTACACCTTC
CDR3: CASSYSIEQNYGYTF

V: TRBV4-1
J: TRBJ2-7
size: few
D: -
DNA: TGCGCCAGCAGTCCAGGGGCAGGGAGCTCCTACGAGCAGTACTTC
CDR3: CASSPGAGSSYEQYF

V: TRBV10-3
J: TRBJ2-1
size: -
D: TRBD2
DNA: TGTGCCATCAGTACTAGCGCAGCACGCTCCTACAATGAGCAGTTCTTC
CDR3: CAISTSAARSYNEQFF

V: TRBV5-1
J: TRBJ1-1
size: -
D: -
DNA: TGCGCCAGCAGCTTGGCCGGGGCAGGGAGGCAGAACACTGAAGCTTTCTTT
CDR3: CASSLAGAGRQNTEAFF